Listed below are T cell receptor beta chains from one sample, sequenced in a study of T-cell reconstitution after alpha-beta-depleted transplantation in children. TCRdb passed the PCR reads through MiXCR, listing each CDR3 protein once. The sample shows hundreds of thousands of distinct CDR3 sequences, under 15% of them seen only once. The starting material was PBMCs, mostly from graft donor cells, obtained 360 days after TCRalphabeta/CD19-depleted stem cell transplant. The receptor source for this set is a male patient aged 10 to 17 who had a stem cell transplant for acute myeloid leukemia, so the T cells may come from the graft donor. Each CDR3 is given with its conserved first and last residue. Where a row states a size, it is once, few, many or the class of an expanded clone; other rows omit it.

CASSQMTGIVNEQFF	many	TRBV4-3	TRBJ2-1
CSAGTIQETQYF	few	TRBV29-1	TRBJ2-5
CSAKWATGASFF	few	TRBV20-1	TRBJ1-2
CSALIWATDTQYF	NA	TRBV20-1	TRBJ2-3
CATSDLKEFGPSSYNEQFF	NA	TRBV24-1	TRBJ2-1
CAWSVQSNQPQHF	NA	TRBV30	TRBJ1-5
CASSPFRTAPYEQYF	many	TRBV12-3/TRBV12-4	TRBJ2-7
CAIKISSGSYEQYF	NA	TRBV10-3	TRBJ2-7
CASSYRRLAGSNEQFF	NA	TRBV6-5	TRBJ2-1
CASSSPGENEQFF	few	TRBV28	TRBJ2-1
CASSFPGDGELFF	few	TRBV28	TRBJ2-2
CASSQGLAQHF	NA	TRBV12-3/TRBV12-4	TRBJ1-5
CASSLNRGLPSYNEQFF	few	TRBV7-8	TRBJ2-1
CASSPLSGVTYNEQFF	few	TRBV3-1	TRBJ2-1
CASSPQGLPYNEQFF	few	TRBV28	TRBJ2-1
CASSLGLSEAFF	NA	TRBV19	TRBJ1-1
CASSFGADAGELFF	few	TRBV7-6	TRBJ2-2
CSARQTSGPYF	many	TRBV20-1	TRBJ2-5
CASSSTGPTRDGYTF	few	TRBV7-9	TRBJ1-2
CASRSGYPLNNEQFF	NA	TRBV12-3/TRBV12-4	TRBJ2-1
CASSLVQVTNTGELFF	many	TRBV7-7	TRBJ2-2
CALGGSSSTDTQYF	NA	TRBV30	TRBJ2-3
CASSLGDRSNEKLFF	NA	TRBV5-1	TRBJ1-4
CASSVVGGELFF	NA	TRBV5-8	TRBJ2-2
CASSQDLEVYPKNIQYF	NA	TRBV3-1	TRBJ2-4
CASSPRTTGGAGELFF	many	TRBV27	TRBJ2-2
CASGFGGNQPQHF	NA	TRBV12-5	TRBJ1-5
CASSSGGSVKNIQYF	NA	TRBV13	TRBJ2-4
CASSFSRGRGSYEQYF	NA	TRBV12-3/TRBV12-4	TRBJ2-7
CSVEIIGTSGGTYEQYF	few	TRBV29-1	TRBJ2-7
CASSYTGNYEQYF	NA	TRBV11-1	TRBJ2-7
CASSLRRGLAGTLPNVLTF	NA	TRBV28	TRBJ2-6
CASSLGQGDNEQFF	NA	TRBV5-8	TRBJ2-1
CASSIRTDTYEQYF	NA	TRBV19	TRBJ2-7
CSKLNRSAGYEQYF	few	TRBV20-1	TRBJ2-7
CSVRPGQASSYNEQFF	few	TRBV29-1	TRBJ2-1
CASSHRGGYTF	many	TRBV28	TRBJ1-2
CASSPRVNRNEQYF	few	TRBV12-3/TRBV12-4	TRBJ2-7
CASSPQGGLNNEQFF	NA	TRBV7-2	TRBJ2-1
CSVGDKVYEQYF	many	TRBV29-1	TRBJ2-7
CASSSHRGSYNEQFF	NA	TRBV7-9	TRBJ2-1
CASSSPPGTGSYNEQFF	NA	TRBV6-2/TRBV6-3	TRBJ2-1